This record looks at one T cell receptor beta chain sequence and its context. Its antigen remains unknown. The germline gives CDR1 MNHEY, CDR2 SVGEGT. The CDR3 has 15 residues. V lost 2 bases, J lost 4 bases, and 14 bases lay in between. The entry originates in a study of CD8 T cells in ankylosing spondylitis. Study findings and constraints: According to the report, clones linked to the disease were significantly enriched in matched synovial fluid samples taken from ankylosing spondylitis patients. What appeared characteristic of ankylosing spondylitis blood was a TCR beta motif of fewer than ten highly homologous variants. Some of these motif variants have turned up before, in reports on reactive arthritis synovial fluid and blood.

It was by quantitative 5'-RACE with molecular barcodes that TCR beta libraries were made. One entry per CDR3 protein, called by TCRdb with MiXCR from the 5' RACE reads. Here the sample spans hundreds of thousands of distinct CDR3 sequences, roughly 20% being singletons. The sequenced sample was blood, either unsorted or a sorted T cell fraction (not recorded which). The V and J genes are TRBV6-2 or TRBV6-3 and TRBJ2-5, with a weak D call TRBD2 (5 bases). This TCR derives from a male donor with ankylosing spondylitis or in good health (not recorded which). This chain's CDR3 is CASSYPGLTGETQYF. The CDR3 coding sequence is TGTGCCAGCAGTTACCCCGGACTCACGGGAGAGACCCAGTACTTC.